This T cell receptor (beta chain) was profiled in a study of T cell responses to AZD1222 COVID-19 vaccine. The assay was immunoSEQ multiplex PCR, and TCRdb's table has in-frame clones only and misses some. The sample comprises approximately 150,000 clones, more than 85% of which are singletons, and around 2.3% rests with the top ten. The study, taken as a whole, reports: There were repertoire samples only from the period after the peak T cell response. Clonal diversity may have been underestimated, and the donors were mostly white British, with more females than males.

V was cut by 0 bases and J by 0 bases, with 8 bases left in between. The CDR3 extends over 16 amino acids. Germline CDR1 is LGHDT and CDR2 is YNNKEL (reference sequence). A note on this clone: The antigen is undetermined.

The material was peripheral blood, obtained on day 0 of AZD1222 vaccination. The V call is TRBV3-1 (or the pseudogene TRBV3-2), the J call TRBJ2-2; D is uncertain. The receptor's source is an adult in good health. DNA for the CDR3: TGTGCCAGCAGCCAAGATCCCTTTTCGAACACCGGGGAGCTGTTTTTT. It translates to CASSQDPFSNTGELFF.